The 9 T cell receptor beta chains below all came from one sample that was sequenced in a study of shared clonotypes between healthy human individuals. Data came from immunoSEQ multiplex PCR; TCRdb stores just in-frame clones and leaves some out. The sample has under 1,900,000 clones, about 98.5% seen once. The sample comprised naive CD4+ T cells sorted from blood. Subset noted: CD45RA+ positively selected. The receptors derive from a man aged 30 to 39 in good health.

The chain has TRBV29-1 and TRBJ1-1, with D perhaps matching TRBD1 (5 bases). Germline V gene sequence: CDR1 SQVTM, CDR2 ANQGSEA. V lost 3 bases, J lost 3 bases, and 11 bases lay in between. There are 13 residues in the CDR3. The CDR3 DNA reads TGCAGCGTTGAGGGGCTGGGGGACACTGAAGCTTTCTTT. It yields the protein CSVEGLGDTEAFF.

This rearrangement joins TRBV10-3 to TRBJ2-7; a possible D gene is TRBD1 (6 bases). The CDR3 length is 14 residues. Between the trimmed V and J ends, which lost 4 bases and 2 bases, there was a span of 12 bases. Germline V CDR1 and CDR2: ENHRY, SYGVKD. CDR3 nucleotide sequence: TGTGCCATCAGTGGTGCAGGGGACACCTACGAGCAGTACTTC. It yields the protein CAISGAGDTYEQYF.

The chain has TRBV11-2 and TRBJ2-7; D is undetermined. Deletions cut 5 bases from V and 0 bases from J, with 11 bases between. This CDR3 is 14 amino acids long. Germline CDR1 SGHAT, CDR2 FQNNGV. CDR3: CASSPFVSSYEQYF. In DNA, the CDR3 is TGTGCCAGCAGCCCATTCGTGAGCTCCTACGAGCAGTACTTC.

The chain uses TRBV7-9 and TRBJ2-1, with D uncertain. CDR3 size: 15 residues. The V gene lost 5 bases and the J gene lost 6 bases, with 17 bases spanning the gap. Germline values: CDR1 SEHNR, CDR2 FQNEAQ (reference sequence). As DNA, the CDR3 is TGTGCCAGCAGCATAGGAGAACACAAGAGCAATGAGCAGTTCTTC. Amino acids: CASSIGEHKSNEQFF.

This chain joins TRBV7-9 and TRBJ1-5; D not certain. Trimming removed 7 bases at V and 2 bases at J, with 15 bases between. CDR3 size: 15 residues. The germline V gene has CDR1 SEHNR and CDR2 FQNEAQ (reference sequence). The chain's CDR3 is CASKDGSRGNQPQHF. In DNA, the CDR3 is TGTGCCAGCAAAGATGGGTCGAGGGGCAATCAGCCCCAGCATTTT.

This rearrangement joins TRBV5-4 to TRBJ2-5; a weak D match, TRBD1 (6 bases). V gave up 2 bases and J gave up 0 bases, with 11 bases separating them. The germline V gene has CDR1 SGHNT and CDR2 YYREEE (reference sequence). The CDR3 loop spans 15 amino acids. The CDR3 region is CASSLGQIHQETQYF. The CDR3 DNA is TGTGCCAGCAGCTTAGGACAGATACACCAAGAGACCCAGTACTTC.

This chain connects TRBV14 to TRBJ2-2; no clear D. V was clipped by 4 bases and J by 0 bases, with 9 bases between them. This CDR3 spans 15 amino acids. The germline gives CDR1 SGHDN, CDR2 FVKESK. CDR3 coding DNA: TGTGCCAGCAGCCCCCTTGGGACGAACACCGGGGAGCTGTTTTTT. Translation: CASSPLGTNTGELFF.

This sequence joins TRBV4-1 and TRBJ2-2; D gene uncertain. V was shortened by 4 bases and J by 3 bases, with 6 bases between the two germline ends. Germline CDR1 reads MGHRA; CDR2 reads YSYEKL. This CDR3 spans 13 amino acids. The CDR3, as DNA: TGCGCCAGCAGCCTTCGCGACACCGGGGAGCTGTTTTTT. Translated: CASSLRDTGELFF.

The chain uses TRBV5-1 and TRBJ2-5; D might be TRBD1 (5 bases). Germline CDR1 is SGHRS and CDR2 is YFSETQ. V was trimmed by 0 bases and J by 2 bases, leaving 11 bases between them. This CDR3 has 15 amino acids. This CDR3 is CASSLETATQETQYF. The DNA of the CDR3 is TGCGCCAGCAGCTTGGAGACAGCAACGCAAGAGACCCAGTACTTC.